This T cell receptor beta chain was identified in a study of vaccination effects on CD4 cells after COVID-19 (dated 2022 in TCRdb). At the level of the whole study: Two doses of either the BNT162b2 or the mRNA-1273 mRNA SARS-CoV-2 vaccine were administered to participants. In both COVID-19 convalescent patients and infection-naive vaccine recipients, the study compared SARS-CoV-2 spike-specific CD4+ TCR repertoires from before mRNA vaccination with those from after it. In the study, cultures from other donors were sequenced using the Oncomine TCR Beta short-read assay on an Illumina iSeq 100. Altogether, nine to ten COVID-19 convalescent patients and a few SARS-CoV-2-naive healthy vaccine recipients made up the full study. The investigation overall reported the following: In healthy vaccine recipients, vaccine-induced clones were almost all SARS-CoV-2 mono-reactive, with only 1 of 255 being cross-reactive with common cold coronaviruses. At late post-vaccination timepoints, both infection-induced and vaccine-induced clones showed marked clonal contraction, consistent with waning T cell responses. The study was limited by a small number of convalescent patients, and early post-infection timepoints were lacking.

V is shortened by 5 bases, J by 1 base, and the region joining them spans 11 bases. The germline V gene sets CDR1 to WSHSY and CDR2 to SAAADI. From the cysteine through the phenylalanine, the CDR3 covers 14 amino acids. Of the read, only the CDR3 DNA is kept; its 42 bases are in frame from base 1. Comment on this clone: Its antigen is unknown. No base quality values were provided; no much bigger clone lies one nucleotide off.

Library construction relied on the immunoSEQ multiplex PCR assay. DNA from the cultured, isolated CD4+ T cells was subjected to TCR beta CDR3 sequencing. In the original analysis: The analysis removed non-productive TCR sequences, trimmed reads to the CDR3 region, and retained only CDR3s that were 7 or more amino acids long. Antigen-specific clonotypes were identified with the MANAFEST web app by comparing expansion in peptide wells against reference cultures. To be called positive, a clone needed expansion at FDR<0.05 compared with the reference and with all other wells, an odds ratio greater than 5, and a frequency greater than 0.1% in two replicate wells. A clonotype was defined as cross-reactive if the clonotype was significantly expanded both in SARS-CoV-2 spike wells and in at least one common cold coronavirus spike condition. Using the stringdist R package, CDR3 similarity was measured by Levenshtein distance, and unrooted trees were constructed with ape in R 3.6.1. Sourced from immuneACCESS, this table was stored by TCRdb with only in-frame sequences that have V and J called. A share of the clones is absent; for the studies checked, an unresolved V gene accounts for under half, and the remainder has no known explanation. The D gene and trimming were derived from the DNA, and the V and J assignments and clone size from that table. The sample data list about 34,000 clones, and roughly 73% of these were observed just once. The ten most abundant clones make up roughly 30% of the sample.

The ViraFEST assay stimulated PBMC with viral peptide pools and then used TCR sequencing to identify antigen-specific CD4+ T cell clonotypes by expansion. After more than nine days of culture, CD4+ T cells were isolated with the EasySep CD4+ T cell isolation kit. Healthy vaccine recipients had no prior SARS-CoV-2 infection, confirmed by negative nucleocapsid antibodies before and after vaccination. Around 2 million PBMC per well were cultured in IMDM with about 4.5% human AB serum, around 10 IU/ml IL-2 and gentamicin, plus 10 ug/ml peptides. On days 3 and 7, half of the culture medium was replaced with fresh IL-2-containing medium. Unless noted otherwise, every peptide stimulation condition was cultured in triplicate wells. PBMC were separated from whole blood using Ficoll-Paque Plus gradient centrifugation and were then either cryopreserved at -140C or used fresh. The overlapping peptide pools covered the spike proteins of SARS-CoV-2 and of the common cold coronaviruses HCoV-NL63, HCoV-OC43 and HCoV-229E. The QIAamp micro DNA kit was used to extract genomic DNA from the cultured CD4+ T cells.

The sequence was collected from a human donor who received a COVID-19 vaccine. Rearrangement joined TRBV10-2 to TRBJ1-1; tentative D gene TRBD1, with 6 bases matching. The sequenced sample was CD4+ T cells from PBMCs cultured with HCoV-OC43 spike peptides, obtained before COVID-19 vaccination. This specimen's cell subset or site label, interpreted: HCoV-OC43 spike overlapping peptide pool stimulation. The CDR3 amino acid sequence is: CASSFRTANTEAFF. The DNA is TGCGCCAGCAGTTTCAGGACAGCGAACACTGAAGCTTTCTTT.